This T cell receptor beta chain was recovered during a study of low-dose radiotherapy and immunotherapy resistance in tumors (dated by TCRdb to 2022 to 2024). For context, the study as a whole: In Cohort 1, 0.5 Gy per fraction was delivered every 2 weeks, and a total PTV dose of 6.5 Gy was prescribed. In Cohort 2, 1 Gy per fraction was delivered every two weeks, for a total of 13 Gy over 26 weeks. Nivolumab was administered intravenously as a 240 mg flat dose every two weeks, and ipilimumab was administered intravenously at 1 mg/kg every six weeks. Cyclophosphamide 200 mg/m2 was given intravenously every two weeks, one day before each radiation and immunotherapy administration. Aspirin 300 mg was taken orally once daily by patients for four cycles, starting on cycle 1 day 1. No randomization into treatment groups was done for the people taking part in the trial. Eight patients were included in the translational analysis: three from the first dose cohort and the first five from the second dose cohort.

Donors were enrolled in RACIN, a single-arm phase I dose-escalation trial in which nivolumab, ipilimumab, aspirin, low-dose cyclophosphamide and low-dose radiotherapy were combined. Patients with advanced, TIL-negative solid tumors were considered eligible. To make first-strand cDNA, Superscript III was used along with a set of TRAV- and TRBV-specific primers so that both the TCRalpha and TCRbeta chains were covered. TCRs were amplified with Phusion for roughly 19 PCR cycles, with a constant-region primer paired with the adapter attached to the V primers. The isolated mRNA was amplified using the MessageAmp II aRNA Amplification Kit, with in vitro transcription performed for less than 20 hours at 37 degrees C. The Dynabeads mRNA DIRECT Purification Kit was used to isolate mRNA for TCR sequencing. A second approximately 24-cycle Phusion PCR added indexed Illumina adapters, and products were purified with AMPure XP beads. Regarding the original processing steps: Using custom Perl scripts, TCR sequences that encoded the same protein were pooled, out-of-frame sequences were dropped, and the abundance of each clonotype was calculated. Any TCR sequence supported by only a single read was excluded from analysis. The metrics used to describe the repertoires included Shannon entropy, Gini index, clonality, richness, and the frequency of TCRs shared between repertoires. TCRdb handled the public reads itself, with Q25 trimming in fastp and clone calling in MiXCR, and kept productive beta chains. CDR3 protein sequences are deduplicated, and each keeps its most common genes and DNA. The V and J calls follow TCRdb's processing rather than the paper's. This sample comprises about 20,000 distinct CDR3 sequences, roughly 70% of them detected only once. Jointly, the top ten make up more than 9.5% of the sample.

The CDR3 covers 16 residues, taking in both the cysteine and the phenylalanine. Just the 48-base CDR3 DNA is kept, in frame starting at base 1. Relative to germline, V is missing 5 bases and J is missing 6 bases, with 10 bases of the junction outside any gene match. The germline V gene (reference sequence) specifies MNHNY as CDR1 and SVGAGI as CDR2. This clonotype was seen a single time. Its target antigen remains unknown. Base qualities are not at hand, and no much larger clone is one base apart. One read alone is a weak basis. This TCR was sampled from a human donor with advanced metastatic prostate, ovarian, gallbladder or colorectal cancer (not recorded which). This table probably holds off-target reads from a library built for another chain. This receptor chain uses TRBV6-6 and TRBJ1-1; 12 junctional bases match TRBD1. The CDR3 protein: CASSGTGGLGGAEAFF. The DNA sequence is given as TGTGCCAGCAGTGGGACAGGGGGCTTGGGTGGCGCTGAAGCTTTCTTT.